This T cell receptor beta chain derives from a study of cytotoxic CD8 clonotypes in ibrutinib-treated CLL. About the research overall: Samples had a mean of around 250,000 productive templates and more than 80,000 productive rearrangements.

This clone has a single count. The assay was immunoSEQ multiplex PCR, and TCRdb's table has in-frame clones only and misses some. The repertoire has 35,000 to 55,000 clones, about 70% of them found once; the top ten carry over 10%. The source was PBMCs, collected after 12 months of ibrutinib treatment. The receptor comes from a human donor with chronic lymphocytic leukemia.

CDR3 amino acids: CASSPTPPGQGGETQYF. The CDR3 DNA follows: TGTGCCAGCAGTCCTACCCCCCCTGGGCAGGGAGGGGAGACCCAGTACTTC. The rearrangement links TRBV28 to TRBJ2-5; 7 bases agree with TRBD2. CDR3 length: 17 amino acids. J gave up 5 bases and V 5 bases, and 17 bases lay outside the gene matches. Germline lookup yields CDR1 MDHEN and CDR2 SYDVKM.